Shown below are 28 T cell receptor beta chains from a single sample sequenced in a study of T cell responses to AZD1222 COVID-19 vaccine. Here immunoSEQ multiplex PCR was the method, and the copy in TCRdb shows in-frame clones only, minus some. The sample has approximately 100,000 clones, about 93% seen once. Sequencing was performed on peripheral blood, taken on day 0 of AZD1222 vaccination. The receptor set was obtained from an adult in good health.

This sequence joins TRBV29-1 and TRBJ2-2; D possibly corresponds to TRBD2 (6 bases). Germline V gene sequence: CDR1 SQVTM, CDR2 ANQGSEA. This CDR3 spans 13 amino acids. The ends were cut back, 3 bases at V and 6 bases at J, with 11 bases in the middle. The CDR3 loop reads CSVDPGESGELFF. CDR3 DNA: TGCAGCGTTGATCCGGGGGAATCCGGGGAGCTGTTTTTT.

This chain uses TRBV28 with TRBJ1-2; the match to TRBD1 covers 7 bases. CDR1 is MDHEN and CDR2 is SYDVKM in the germline V gene. The CDR3 runs to 16 residues. The trim removed 5 bases at V and 3 bases at J, leaving 12 bases unmatched. The CDR3 region has the DNA TGTGCCAGCAGTACCCCTCCCGGACAGGCTTACTATGGCTACACCTTC. Its translation is CASSTPPGQAYYGYTF.

The chain carries TRBV19 and TRBJ1-2; D gene ambiguous. CDR1 is LNHDA and CDR2 is SQIVND in the germline V gene (reference sequence). With 1 base removed from V and 5 bases from J, the gap between germline ends came to 8 bases. The CDR3 loop spans 13 amino acids. In DNA form, the CDR3 reads TGTGCCAGTAGTATAGGAGAGACTTATGGCTACACCTTC. Protein: CASSIGETYGYTF. The full variable domain, its missing parts supplied by reference TRBV19 and TRBJ1-2, is DGGITQSPKYLFRKEGQNVTLSCEQNLNHDAMYWYRQDPGQGLRLIYYSQIVNDFQKGDIAEGYSVSREKKESFPLTVTSAQKNPTAFYLCASSIGETYGYTFGSGTRLTVV.

A few counts support this clone. The chain employs TRBV7-2 and TRBJ1-6; weak D call: TRBD1 (6 bases). There are 18 residues in the CDR3. Germline lookup yields CDR1 SGHTA and CDR2 FQGNSA. Trimming stripped 1 base from V and 6 bases from J, with 19 bases between. The CDR3 region has the DNA TGTGCCAGCAGCTTAGGTATTCCTGGGGGCAGCGGTAATTCACCCCTCCACTTT. This gives the protein CASSLGIPGGSGNSPLHF.

The chain links TRBV6-2 or TRBV6-3 to TRBJ1-1; tentative D call: TRBD1 (6 bases). Germline V gene lookup returns CDR1 MNHEY and CDR2 SVGEGT. There are 11 residues in the CDR3. Trimming took 2 bases from V and 9 from J, leaving 7 bases between them. The CDR3 region is CASSYGGQAFF. CDR3 DNA: TGTGCCAGCAGTTACGGGGGGCAAGCTTTCTTT.

This clone was recorded once. This chain uses TRBV6-2 or TRBV6-3 with TRBJ1-5; no definite D call. The germline V gene has CDR1 MNHEY and CDR2 SVGEGT. V was cut by 6 bases and J by 0 bases, with 15 bases left in between. The CDR3 runs 16 residues. CDR3 region: CASSPERKYSNQPQHF. Written as DNA, the CDR3 is TGTGCCAGCAGCCCCGAGCGGAAGTATAGCAATCAGCCCCAGCATTTT.

This chain uses TRBV4-1 with TRBJ1-3; 9 bases match TRBD1. The CDR3 runs to 15 residues. Germline lookup yields CDR1 MGHRA and CDR2 YSYEKL. With V trimmed by 2 bases and J by 4 bases, 3 bases remained unmatched. Written as DNA, the CDR3 is TGCGCCAGCAGCCAACGGGACAGGGAAGGAAACACCATATATTTT. It specifies CASSQRDREGNTIYF.

CDR3 sequence: CASSLFGIRDRDSEAFF. CDR3 DNA sequence: TGTGCCAGCAGTTTATTTGGTATAAGGGACAGGGACTCTGAAGCTTTCTTT. V usage is TRBV28 and J usage is TRBJ1-1; 9 nucleotides match TRBD1. CDR1 and CDR2 (germline): MDHEN, SYDVKM. V lost 1 base and J lost 6; bases outside the gene matches: 12. The CDR3 runs to 17 residues.

This clone was found once. J is TRBJ1-6 and V is TRBV6-2 or TRBV6-3; D is ambiguous. The V end was cut by 5 bases, the J end by 4 bases, with 12 bases between. Germline CDR1 is MNHEY and CDR2 is SVGEGT. There are 15 residues in the CDR3. CDR3 region: CASSPTIGYNSPLHF. CDR3 in DNA: TGTGCCAGCAGTCCCACAATTGGATATAATTCACCCCTCCACTTT.

The V gene is TRBV4-3, the J gene TRBJ2-2, with no clear D. The CDR3 loop spans 14 amino acids. The V end was cut by 0 bases, the J end by 6 bases, with 8 bases between. CDR1 is LGHNA and CDR2 is YSLEER in the germline V gene. This CDR3 is CASSQDWNPGELFF. The CDR3 coding sequence is TGCGCCAGCAGCCAAGATTGGAATCCCGGGGAGCTGTTTTTT.

V and J are TRBV6-6 and TRBJ1-5, with 10 bases that match TRBD1. Trimming removed 2 bases from V and 4 bases from J; junction bases left unmatched: 5. Germline CDR1 and CDR2: MNHNY and SVGAGI (reference sequence). The CDR3 is 16 amino acids. CDR3 amino acids: CASSYPGTGVNQPQHF. The CDR3, as DNA: TGTGCCAGCAGTTACCCTGGGACAGGGGTTAATCAGCCCCAGCATTTT.

V usage is TRBV7-2 and J usage is TRBJ2-7; no clear D. CDR1 SGHTA and CDR2 FQGNSA come from the germline V gene. V dropped 5 bases and J dropped 3 bases, with 11 bases sitting between them. The CDR3 is 13 amino acids. CDR3 DNA: TGTGCCAGCAGCCCAACCGCTGGCTACGAGCAGTACTTC. Translated: CASSPTAGYEQYF.

The chain joins TRBV9 to TRBJ2-1, with 7 bases fitting TRBD2. Germline values: CDR1 SGDLS, CDR2 YYNGEE. V lost 0 bases and J lost 5; bases outside the gene matches: 8. This CDR3 comprises 16 residues. As DNA, the CDR3 is TGTGCCAGCAGCGTAGAGTCGCGGGGGACCGACAATGAGCAGTTCTTC. This translates into CASSVESRGTDNEQFF.

The chain links TRBV6-6 to TRBJ1-5; 8 bases align to TRBD1. J was trimmed by 15 bases and V by 6 bases; bases with no gene match: 22. CDR3 length equals 16 residues. The germline gives CDR1 MNHNY, CDR2 SVGAGI (reference sequence). The CDR3, as DNA: TGTGCCAGCAGCCAGGCGTCACAGGGGGTCGGGTTGGTGAGGCATTTT. Protein sequence: CASSQASQGVGLVRHF.

The V call is TRBV30, the J call TRBJ1-6; 10 bases line up with TRBD1. The CDR3 runs 17 residues. V gave up 1 base and J gave up 4 bases; unmatched junction bases: 7. Germline values: CDR1 GTSNPN, CDR2 SVGIG (reference sequence). The CDR3 spells CAWSAGTGAFYNSPLHF. DNA of the CDR3: TGTGCCTGGAGTGCCGGGACAGGGGCCTTTTATAATTCACCCCTCCACTTT.

The chain carries TRBV3-1 (or the pseudogene TRBV3-2) and TRBJ1-2, with 7 bases fitting TRBD1. CDR1 and CDR2 from the germline V gene are LGHDT and YNNKEL (reference sequence). The CDR3 has 15 residues. Trimming at V came to 3 bases and at J to 1 base, leaving 5 bases not matched to a gene. Here the CDR3 reads CASSQENRGNYGYTF. CDR3 coding DNA: TGTGCCAGCAGCCAGGAAAACAGGGGTAACTATGGCTACACCTTC.

This chain joins TRBV2 and TRBJ1-6; perhaps TRBD1 as D (5 bases). The germline V gene encodes CDR1 SNHLY and CDR2 FYNNEI. V was clipped by 3 bases and J by 10 bases, with 10 bases between them. The length of the CDR3 is 13 residues. This CDR3 is CASSEGRGSPLHF. The DNA for the CDR3 is TGTGCCAGCAGTGAGGGTCGGGGGTCACCCCTCCACTTT.

V gene TRBV6-6 combines with J gene TRBJ1-6; 8 positions match TRBD1. The V and J ends lost 4 bases and 10 bases, in that order; junction bases with no gene match: 6. In germline, CDR1 is MNHNY, CDR2 SVGAGI (reference sequence). The CDR3 loop spans 14 amino acids. The CDR3 here is CASSSQGQVSPLHF. Written as DNA, the CDR3 is TGTGCCAGCAGTTCGCAGGGACAGGTCTCACCCCTCCACTTT.

The J gene is TRBJ1-1, the V gene TRBV13, with 10 bases that match TRBD1. The V gene end was trimmed by 4 bases and the J gene end by 2 bases; junction bases not matched to a gene: 16. CDR1 is PRHDT and CDR2 is FYEKMQ in the germline V gene (reference sequence). This CDR3 is 19 amino acids long. DNA for the CDR3: TGTGCCAGCAGCTCCGGATTGGACAGGGGGGAGTTCGGAAACACTGAAGCTTTCTTT. Translating it yields CASSSGLDRGEFGNTEAFF. The entire variable domain, with the rest obtained from reference TRBV13 and TRBJ1-1, is as follows: AAGVIQSPRHLIKEKRETATLKCYPIPRHDTVYWYQQGPGQDPQFLISFYEKMQSDKGSIPDRFSAQQFSDYHSELNMSSLELGDSALYFCASSSGLDRGEFGNTEAFFGQGTRLTVV.

This chain connects TRBV27 to TRBJ2-7, with 7 bases identical to TRBD1. V was pared by 0 bases and J by 4 bases, with 9 bases of the junction left unmatched. Germline lookup yields CDR1 MNHEY and CDR2 SMNVEV (reference sequence). This CDR3 has 16 amino acids. The CDR3, as DNA: TGTGCCAGCAGTTTATCGTATACAGGGGTCGCTTACGAGCAGTACTTC. Translating gives CASSLSYTGVAYEQYF.

V usage is TRBV27 and J usage is TRBJ2-7; 12 bases are shared with TRBD1. The V segment lost 7 bases and the J segment 6 bases; nucleotides outside the gene matches: 25. The CDR3 is 20 amino acids. Germline values: CDR1 MNHEY, CDR2 SMNVEV (reference sequence). The DNA for the CDR3 is TGTGCCAGCAAGACAGTTGGGACAGGGGGCGGGGAGGGTCGATTTCGCGAGCAGTACTTC. As protein: CASKTVGTGGGEGRFREQYF.

The genes are TRBV5-1 and TRBJ1-2, with TRBD1 matching 7 bases. This CDR3 comprises 14 residues. Germline V gene data show CDR1 as SGHRS and CDR2 as YFSETQ. V gave up 0 bases and J gave up 7 bases; unmatched junction bases: 6. CDR3 amino acids: CASSLDGQDPGYTF. The CDR3 nucleotides are TGCGCCAGCAGCTTGGACGGACAGGATCCTGGCTACACCTTC.

The J gene is TRBJ1-1, the V gene TRBV6-5; 11 nucleotides align to TRBD1. The V gene's germline CDR1 is MNHEY and CDR2 SVGAGI. V trimming: 0 bases; J trimming: 2 bases; junction bases outside the gene matches: 2. There are 16 residues in the CDR3. The CDR3 protein is CASSYSGTGGNTEAFF. Here the CDR3 DNA reads TGTGCCAGCAGTTACTCAGGGACAGGGGGTAACACTGAAGCTTTCTTT.

This clone was observed once. This chain joins TRBV12-5 and TRBJ1-2; the D is unclear. Germline V gene sequence: CDR1 LGHNT, CDR2 FRNRAP. Trimming removed 0 bases at V and 0 bases at J, with 11 bases between. There are 16 residues in the CDR3. CDR3 coding DNA: TGTGCTAGTGGTTTGGTACTCGGCGGATCTAACTATGGCTACACCTTC. It yields the protein CASGLVLGGSNYGYTF.

This rearrangement joins TRBV28 to TRBJ2-3; no reliable D call. The V end lost 10 bases, the J end lost 2 bases, and 16 bases lay between the germline ends. In germline, CDR1 is MDHEN, CDR2 SYDVKM. The CDR3 has 14 amino acids. The CDR3 reads CAIKEAFDTDTQYF. The CDR3 nucleotides read TGTGCCATCAAGGAAGCGTTCGACACAGATACGCAGTATTTT.

This sequence joins TRBV5-1 and TRBJ1-2; weak D call: TRBD1 (5 bases). CDR1 and CDR2 (germline): SGHRS, YFSETQ. This CDR3 is 12 amino acids long. V lost 4 bases, J lost 8 bases, and 12 bases lay in between. CDR3 nucleotides: TGCGCCAGCAGCCTGGGGACCCGGGGCTACACCTTC. Protein product: CASSLGTRGYTF. Drawing the rest from reference TRBV5-1 and TRBJ1-2, the complete variable domain is KAGVTQTPRYLIKTRGQQVTLSCSPISGHRSVSWYQQTPGQGLQFLFEYFSETQRNKGNFPGRFSGRQFSNSRSEMNVSTLELGDSALYLCASSLGTRGYTFGSGTRLTVV.

The V and J genes are TRBV7-8 and TRBJ1-2; 7 nucleotides align to TRBD1. CDR1 SGHVS and CDR2 FQNEAQ come from the germline V gene. With 1 base clipped from V and 5 bases from J, the junction kept 7 bases outside the gene matches. The CDR3 has 15 amino acids. The CDR3 spells CASSLDLGQTYGYTF. The CDR3 nucleotides read TGTGCCAGCAGCTTAGATTTGGGACAGACTTATGGCTACACCTTC. Full variable domain (rest looked up from reference TRBV7-8 and TRBJ1-2): GAGVSQSPRYKVAKRGQDVALRCDPISGHVSLFWYQQALGQGPEFLTYFQNEAQLDKSGLPSDRFFAERPEGSVSTLKIQRTQQEDSAVYLCASSLDLGQTYGYTFGSGTRLTVV.

The chain is built from TRBV29-1 and TRBJ1-4; TRBD1 might be the D (6 bases). The V and J ends lost 4 bases and 13 bases respectively, with 16 bases between them. The germline gives CDR1 SQVTM, CDR2 ANQGSEA. The CDR3 has 12 residues. In nucleotides, the CDR3 is TGCAGCGTTGCAGGGGCCACCTCGGGACTGTTTTTT. This gives the protein CSVAGATSGLFF.